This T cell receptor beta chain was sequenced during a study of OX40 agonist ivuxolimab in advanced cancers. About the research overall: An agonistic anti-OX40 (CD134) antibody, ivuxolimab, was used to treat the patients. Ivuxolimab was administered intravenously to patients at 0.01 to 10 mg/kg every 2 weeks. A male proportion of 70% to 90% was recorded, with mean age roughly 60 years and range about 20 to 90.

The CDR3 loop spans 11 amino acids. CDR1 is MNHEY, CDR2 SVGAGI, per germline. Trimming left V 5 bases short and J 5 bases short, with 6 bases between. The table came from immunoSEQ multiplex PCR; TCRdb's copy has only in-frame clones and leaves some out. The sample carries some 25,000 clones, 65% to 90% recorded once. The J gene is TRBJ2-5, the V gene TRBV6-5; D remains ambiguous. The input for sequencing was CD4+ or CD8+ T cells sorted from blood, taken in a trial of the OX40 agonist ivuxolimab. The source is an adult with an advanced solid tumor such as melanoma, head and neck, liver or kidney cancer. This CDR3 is CASSTAETQYF. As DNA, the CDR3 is TGTGCCAGCAGTACAGCCGAGACCCAGTACTTC.